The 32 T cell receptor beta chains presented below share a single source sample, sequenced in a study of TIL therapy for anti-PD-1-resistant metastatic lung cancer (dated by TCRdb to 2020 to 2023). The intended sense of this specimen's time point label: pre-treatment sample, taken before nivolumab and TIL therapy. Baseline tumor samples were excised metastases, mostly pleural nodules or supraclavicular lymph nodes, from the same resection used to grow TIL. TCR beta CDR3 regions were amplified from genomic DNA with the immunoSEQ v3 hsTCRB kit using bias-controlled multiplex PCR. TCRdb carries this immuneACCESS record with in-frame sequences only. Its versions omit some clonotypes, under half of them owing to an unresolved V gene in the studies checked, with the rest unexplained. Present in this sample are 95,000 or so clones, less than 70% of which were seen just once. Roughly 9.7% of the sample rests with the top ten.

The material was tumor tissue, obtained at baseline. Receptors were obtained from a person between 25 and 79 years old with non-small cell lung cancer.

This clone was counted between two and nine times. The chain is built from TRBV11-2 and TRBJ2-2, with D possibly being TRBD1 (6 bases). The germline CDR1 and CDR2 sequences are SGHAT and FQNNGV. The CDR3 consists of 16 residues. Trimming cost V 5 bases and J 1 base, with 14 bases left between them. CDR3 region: CASSLGWTVNTGELFF. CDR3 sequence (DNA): TGTGCCAGCAGCCTAGGGTGGACAGTGAACACCGGGGAGCTGTTTTTT. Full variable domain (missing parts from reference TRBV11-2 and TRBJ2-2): EAGVAQSPRYKIIEKRQSVAFWCNPISGHATLYWYQQILGQGPKLLIQFQNNGVVDDSQLPKDRFSAERLKGVDSTLKIQPAKLEDSAVYLCASSLGWTVNTGELFFGEGSRLTVL.

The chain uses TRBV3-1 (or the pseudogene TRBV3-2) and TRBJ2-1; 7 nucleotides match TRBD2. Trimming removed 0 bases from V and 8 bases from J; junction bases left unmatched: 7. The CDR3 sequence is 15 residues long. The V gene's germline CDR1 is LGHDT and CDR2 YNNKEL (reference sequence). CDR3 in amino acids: CASSQEFGRIHEQFF. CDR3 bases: TGTGCCAGCAGCCAAGAGTTCGGGAGGATCCATGAGCAGTTCTTC.

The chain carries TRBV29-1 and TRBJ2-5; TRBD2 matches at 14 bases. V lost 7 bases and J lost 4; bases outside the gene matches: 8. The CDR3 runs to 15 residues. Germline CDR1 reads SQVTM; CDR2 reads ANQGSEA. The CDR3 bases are TGCAGCGCTCGACCGGGACTAGCGGGAGCAGAGACCCAGTACTTC. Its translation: CSARPGLAGAETQYF.

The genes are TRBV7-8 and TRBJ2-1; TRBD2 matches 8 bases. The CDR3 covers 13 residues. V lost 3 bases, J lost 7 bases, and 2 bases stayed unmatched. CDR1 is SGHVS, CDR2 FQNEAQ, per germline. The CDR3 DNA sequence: TGTGCCAGCAGCTTTCTAGCGGGTAATGAGCAGTTCTTC. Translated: CASSFLAGNEQFF.

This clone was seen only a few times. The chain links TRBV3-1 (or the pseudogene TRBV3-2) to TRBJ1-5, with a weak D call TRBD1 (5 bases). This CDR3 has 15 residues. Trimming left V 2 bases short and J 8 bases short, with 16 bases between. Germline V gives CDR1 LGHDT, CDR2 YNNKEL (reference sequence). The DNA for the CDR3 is TGTGCCAGCAGCCAAACTACAGGACGCCTGGAGCCCCAGCATTTT. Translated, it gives CASSQTTGRLEPQHF.

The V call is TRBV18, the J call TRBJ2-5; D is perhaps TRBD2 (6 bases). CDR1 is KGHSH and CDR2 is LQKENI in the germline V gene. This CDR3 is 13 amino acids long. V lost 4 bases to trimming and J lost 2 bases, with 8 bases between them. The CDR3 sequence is CASSLGTQETQYF. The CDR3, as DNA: TGTGCCAGCTCACTCGGGACTCAAGAGACCCAGTACTTC.

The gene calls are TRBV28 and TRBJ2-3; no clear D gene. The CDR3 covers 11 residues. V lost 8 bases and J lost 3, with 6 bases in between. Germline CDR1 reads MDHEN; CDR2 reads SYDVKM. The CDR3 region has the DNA TGTGCCAGCCTGTATACAGATACGCAGTATTTT. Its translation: CASLYTDTQYF.

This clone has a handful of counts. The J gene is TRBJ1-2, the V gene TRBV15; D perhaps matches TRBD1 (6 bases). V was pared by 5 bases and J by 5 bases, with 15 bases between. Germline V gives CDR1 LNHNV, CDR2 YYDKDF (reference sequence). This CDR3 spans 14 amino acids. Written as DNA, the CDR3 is TGTGCCACCAGCGGAGTGGACAGCCGATATGGCTACACCTTC. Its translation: CATSGVDSRYGYTF.

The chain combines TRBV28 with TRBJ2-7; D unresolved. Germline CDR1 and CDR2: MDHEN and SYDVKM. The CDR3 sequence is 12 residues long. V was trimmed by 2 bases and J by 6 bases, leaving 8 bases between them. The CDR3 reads CASSLKASEQYF. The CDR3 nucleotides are TGTGCCAGCAGTTTAAAGGCTAGCGAGCAGTACTTC.

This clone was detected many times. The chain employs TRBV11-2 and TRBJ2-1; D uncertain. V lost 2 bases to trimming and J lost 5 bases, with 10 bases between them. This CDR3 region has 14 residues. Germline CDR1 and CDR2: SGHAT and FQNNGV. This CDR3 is CASSLIAGDNEQFF. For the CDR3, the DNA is TGTGCCAGCAGCTTAATTGCCGGCGACAATGAGCAGTTCTTC.

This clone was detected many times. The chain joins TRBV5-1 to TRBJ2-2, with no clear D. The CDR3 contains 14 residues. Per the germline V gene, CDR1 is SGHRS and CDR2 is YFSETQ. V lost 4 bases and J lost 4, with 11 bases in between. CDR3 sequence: CASSAGPSTGELFF. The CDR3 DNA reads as TGCGCCAGCAGCGCTGGGCCGAGCACCGGGGAGCTGTTTTTT.

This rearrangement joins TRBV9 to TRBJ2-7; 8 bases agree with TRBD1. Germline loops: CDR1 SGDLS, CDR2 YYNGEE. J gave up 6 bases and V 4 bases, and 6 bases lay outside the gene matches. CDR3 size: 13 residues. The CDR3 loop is CASSPTGVGEQYF. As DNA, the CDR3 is TGTGCCAGCAGCCCGACAGGGGTCGGCGAGCAGTACTTC.

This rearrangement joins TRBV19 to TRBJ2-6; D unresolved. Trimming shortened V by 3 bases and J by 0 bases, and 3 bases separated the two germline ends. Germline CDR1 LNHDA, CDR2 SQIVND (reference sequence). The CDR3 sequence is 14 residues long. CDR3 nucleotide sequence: TGTGCCAGTAGTATTAGCTCTGGGGCCAACGTCCTGACTTTC. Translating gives CASSISSGANVLTF.

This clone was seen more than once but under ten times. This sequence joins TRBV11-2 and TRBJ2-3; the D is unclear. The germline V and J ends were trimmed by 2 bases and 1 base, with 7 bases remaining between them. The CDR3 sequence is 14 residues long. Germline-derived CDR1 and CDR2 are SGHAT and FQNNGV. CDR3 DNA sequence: TGTGCCAGCAGCTTACTCCTAGGCACAGATACGCAGTATTTT. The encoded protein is CASSLLLGTDTQYF.

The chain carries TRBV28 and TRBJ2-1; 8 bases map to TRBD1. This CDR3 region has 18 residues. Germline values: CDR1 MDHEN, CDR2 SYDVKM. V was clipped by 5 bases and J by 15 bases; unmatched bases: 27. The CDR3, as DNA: TGTGCCAGCAGTCCACTACCAATGGACAGGGATCCCCAGGAATGGCGGTTCTTC. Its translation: CASSPLPMDRDPQEWRFF.

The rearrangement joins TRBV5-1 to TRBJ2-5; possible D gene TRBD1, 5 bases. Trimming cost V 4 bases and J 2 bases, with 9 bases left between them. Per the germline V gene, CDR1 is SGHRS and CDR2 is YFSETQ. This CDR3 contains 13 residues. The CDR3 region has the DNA TGCGCCAGCAGCGTATCAGGGCAAGAGACCCAGTACTTC. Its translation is CASSVSGQETQYF.

The CDR3 DNA sequence: TGTGCCAGCAGCACGGGACTCATCACCACAGATACGCAGTATTTT. It encodes CASSTGLITTDTQYF. The J gene is TRBJ2-3, the V gene TRBV7-3; D might be TRBD2 (6 bases). Trimming stripped 5 bases from V and 2 bases from J, with 14 bases between. The CDR3 is 15 residues long. CDR1 and CDR2 from the germline V gene are SGHTA and FQGTGA.

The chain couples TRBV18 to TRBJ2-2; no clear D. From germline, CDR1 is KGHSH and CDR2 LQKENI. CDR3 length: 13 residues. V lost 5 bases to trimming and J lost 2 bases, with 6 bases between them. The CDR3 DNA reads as TGTGCCAGCTCAGCGACAAACACCGGGGAGCTGTTTTTT. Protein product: CASSATNTGELFF.

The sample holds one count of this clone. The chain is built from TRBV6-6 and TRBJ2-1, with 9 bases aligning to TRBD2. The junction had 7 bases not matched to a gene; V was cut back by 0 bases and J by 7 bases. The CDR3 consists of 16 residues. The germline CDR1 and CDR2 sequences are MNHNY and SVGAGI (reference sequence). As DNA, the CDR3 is TGTGCCAGCAGTTACTCCGGGCGGGAGGGCAGAAATGAGCAGTTCTTC. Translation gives CASSYSGREGRNEQFF.

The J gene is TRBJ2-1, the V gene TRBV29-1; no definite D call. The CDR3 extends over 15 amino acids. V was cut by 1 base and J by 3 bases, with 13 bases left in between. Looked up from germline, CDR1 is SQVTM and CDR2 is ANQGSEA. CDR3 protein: CSVEVRASLYNEQFF. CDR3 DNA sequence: TGCAGCGTTGAAGTTAGAGCGTCACTCTACAATGAGCAGTTCTTC.

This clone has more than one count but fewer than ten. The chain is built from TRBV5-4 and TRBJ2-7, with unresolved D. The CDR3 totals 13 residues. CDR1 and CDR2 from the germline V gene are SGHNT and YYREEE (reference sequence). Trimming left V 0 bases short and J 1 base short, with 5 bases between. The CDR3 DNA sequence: TGTGCCAGCAGCTTGGAAGTTTCCTACGAGCAGTACTTC. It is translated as CASSLEVSYEQYF.

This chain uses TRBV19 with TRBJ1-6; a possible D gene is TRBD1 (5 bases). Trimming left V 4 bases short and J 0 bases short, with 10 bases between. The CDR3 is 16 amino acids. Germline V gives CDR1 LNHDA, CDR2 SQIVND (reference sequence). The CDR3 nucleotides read TGTGCCAGTAGTAGAGGGGTGAGCTCCTATAATTCACCCCTCCACTTT. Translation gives CASSRGVSSYNSPLHF.

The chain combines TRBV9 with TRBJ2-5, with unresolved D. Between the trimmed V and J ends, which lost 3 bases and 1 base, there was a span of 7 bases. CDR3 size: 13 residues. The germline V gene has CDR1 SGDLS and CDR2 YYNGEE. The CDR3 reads CASSASSQETQYF. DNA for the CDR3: TGTGCCAGCAGCGCCTCGTCCCAAGAGACCCAGTACTTC.

CDR3 protein: CASSRRGGADYEQYF. CDR3 DNA: TGTGCCAGCAGTCGCCGAGGGGGAGCCGACTACGAGCAGTACTTC. The chain is built from TRBV6-2 or TRBV6-3 and TRBJ2-7; D possibly corresponds to TRBD1 (6 bases). Germline V gene lookup returns CDR1 MNHEY and CDR2 SVGEGT. CDR3 length: 15 amino acids. V was shortened by 5 bases and J by 3 bases, with 17 bases between the two germline ends.

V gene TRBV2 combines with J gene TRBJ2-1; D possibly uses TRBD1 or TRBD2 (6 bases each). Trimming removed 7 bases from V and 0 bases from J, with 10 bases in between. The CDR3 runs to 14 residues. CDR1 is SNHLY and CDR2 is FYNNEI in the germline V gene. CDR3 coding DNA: TGTGCCAGCACGAGGGGGGTCTCCTACAATGAGCAGTTCTTC. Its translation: CASTRGVSYNEQFF. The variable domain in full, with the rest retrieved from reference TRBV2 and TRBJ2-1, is EPEVTQTPSHQVTQMGQEVILRCVPISNHLYFYWYRQILGQKVEFLVSFYNNEISEKSEIFDDQFSVERPDGSNFTLKIRSTKLEDSAMYFCASTRGVSYNEQFFGPGTRLTVL.

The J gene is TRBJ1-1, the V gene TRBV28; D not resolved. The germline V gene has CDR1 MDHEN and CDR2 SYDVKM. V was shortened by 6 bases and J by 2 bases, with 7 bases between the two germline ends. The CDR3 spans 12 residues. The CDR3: CASRLPNTEAFF. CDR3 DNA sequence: TGTGCCAGCAGACTCCCTAACACTGAAGCTTTCTTT.

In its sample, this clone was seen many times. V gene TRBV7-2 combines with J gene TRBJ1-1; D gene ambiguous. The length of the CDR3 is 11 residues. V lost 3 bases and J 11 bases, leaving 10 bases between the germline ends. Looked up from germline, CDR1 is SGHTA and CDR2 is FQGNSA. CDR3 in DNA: TGTGCCAGCAGCTTCACTCTCTGGGCTTTCTTT. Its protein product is CASSFTLWAFF.

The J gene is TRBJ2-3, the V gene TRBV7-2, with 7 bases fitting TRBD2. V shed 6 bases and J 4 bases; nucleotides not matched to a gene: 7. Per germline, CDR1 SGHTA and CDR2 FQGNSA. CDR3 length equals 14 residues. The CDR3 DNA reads TGTGCCAGCAGGTGGCGGGGGACCTCAGATACGCAGTATTTT. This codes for CASRWRGTSDTQYF.

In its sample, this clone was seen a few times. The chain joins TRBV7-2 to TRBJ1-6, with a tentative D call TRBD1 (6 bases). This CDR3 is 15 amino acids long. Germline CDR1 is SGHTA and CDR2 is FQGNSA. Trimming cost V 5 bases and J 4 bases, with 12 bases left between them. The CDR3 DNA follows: TGTGCCAGCAGCACCGGACAGCTTTATAATTCACCCCTCCACTTT. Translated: CASSTGQLYNSPLHF.

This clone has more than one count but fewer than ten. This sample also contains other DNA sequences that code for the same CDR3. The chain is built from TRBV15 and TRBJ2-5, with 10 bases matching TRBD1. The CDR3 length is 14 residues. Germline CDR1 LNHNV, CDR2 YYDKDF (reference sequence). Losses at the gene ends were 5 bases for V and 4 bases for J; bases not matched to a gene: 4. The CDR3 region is CATSRDRGAETQYF. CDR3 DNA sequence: TGTGCCACCAGCCGGGACAGGGGAGCAGAGACCCAGTACTTC. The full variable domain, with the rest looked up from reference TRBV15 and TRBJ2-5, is DAMVIQNPRYQVTQFGKPVTLSCSQTLNHNVMYWYQQKSSQAPKLLFHYYDKDFNNEADTPDNFQSRRPNTSFCFLDIRSPGLGDTAMYLCATSRDRGAETQYFGPGTRLLVL.

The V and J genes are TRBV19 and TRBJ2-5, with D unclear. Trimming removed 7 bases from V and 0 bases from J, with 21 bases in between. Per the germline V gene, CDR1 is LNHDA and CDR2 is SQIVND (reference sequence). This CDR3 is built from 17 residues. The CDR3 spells CASTPNGVGRNQETQYF. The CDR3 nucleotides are TGTGCCAGTACTCCCAACGGCGTTGGGCGGAACCAAGAGACCCAGTACTTC.

The DNA for the CDR3 is TGTGCCAGCAGCCCGCCCGGGGAGACCCAGTACTTC. Translation: CASSPPGETQYF. V usage is TRBV5-4 and J usage is TRBJ2-5; D remains unclear. V lost 4 bases and J 5 bases, leaving 9 bases between the germline ends. Germline V gene data show CDR1 as SGHNT and CDR2 as YYREEE (reference sequence). The CDR3 totals 12 residues.